This T cell receptor beta chain was profiled in a study of T cells in Graves' hyperthyroidism and ophthalmopathy. Orbital computed tomography, thyroid ultrasound, serum thyroxine and TRAb, and clinical symptoms together informed the diagnoses. Germline V gene data show CDR1 as MNHEY and CDR2 as SVGEGT. The junction had 11 bases not matched to a gene; V was cut back by 6 bases and J by 6 bases. This CDR3 contains 16 residues. This clonotype was found many times. There were TCR beta CDR3 regions amplified from RNA transcripts. HTBI primers were used for first-round RT-PCR of the TCR CDR3. TCRdb redid the calling of the multiplex PCR reads with MiXCR, one entry per CDR3 protein. This table holds a few hundred thousand distinct CDR3 sequences, about a sixth found once.

What was sequenced was blood. The chain joins TRBV6-2 or TRBV6-3 to TRBJ2-1; 10 positions match TRBD2. The receptor was derived from a woman aged 25-40 years with Graves' hyperthyroidism. CDR3 DNA: TGTGCCAGCAGACTCGCCCTAGCGGGGGTCCCCAATGAGCAGTTCTTC. This gives the protein CASRLALAGVPNEQFF.